The 9 T cell receptor beta chains below come from one sample, sequenced in a study of blood T cells in healthy people across ages. Primed by a sample-barcoded 5' primer and a J-beta primer mix, a second PCR proceeded for 7 to 11 cycles. A single record per CDR3 protein comes from TCRdb applying MiXCR to the 5' RACE reads. Of 650,000 to 1,000,000 distinct CDR3 sequences in the sample, under 40% were seen once. The sample comprised blood. The receptors stem from a man aged 18 to 30 in good health.

The chain is built from TRBV12-5 and TRBJ2-1, with D unresolved. The V gene lost 3 bases and the J gene lost 9 bases, with 6 bases spanning the gap. Germline CDR1 LGHNT, CDR2 FRNRAP. This CDR3 comprises 11 residues. CDR3 in amino acids: CASGFRREQFF. CDR3 nucleotides: TGTGCTAGTGGTTTCCGCCGTGAGCAGTTCTTC.

This clonotype occurred many times. The chain employs TRBV20-1 and TRBJ2-7; 12 nucleotides line up with TRBD1. Germline values: CDR1 DFQATT, CDR2 SNEGSKA (reference sequence). CDR3 length: 16 amino acids. The V gene end was trimmed by 3 bases and the J gene end by 0 bases; junction bases not matched to a gene: 6. CDR3 nucleotide sequence: TGCAGTGCTAGGGGGGACAGGGGGCTTTACTCCTACGAGCAGTACTTC. It yields the protein CSARGDRGLYSYEQYF.

The CDR3 coding sequence is TGCGCCAGCAGCCTCAGTCCGGGACAGGCTAACCGGGAGCTGTTTTTT. It translates to CASSLSPGQANRELFF. The chain links TRBV4-3 to TRBJ2-2; TRBD1 aligns across 8 bases. The CDR3 covers 16 residues. V was clipped by 4 bases and J by 9 bases; unmatched bases: 13. Germline V lookup: CDR1 LGHNA, CDR2 YSLEER.

The V gene is TRBV4-3, the J gene TRBJ2-3, with TRBD2 identical over 8 bases. Germline CDR1 and CDR2: LGHNA and YSLEER. CDR3 size: 16 residues. With 1 base clipped from V and 3 bases from J, the junction kept 6 bases outside the gene matches. CDR3 loop: CASSQVSGRGTDTQYF. The CDR3 region has the DNA TGCGCCAGCAGCCAAGTCAGCGGGAGAGGGACAGATACGCAGTATTTT.

This clonotype was found many times. The chain links TRBV6-6 to TRBJ2-7, with D perhaps matching TRBD1 (5 bases). Germline CDR1 is MNHNY and CDR2 is SVGAGI (reference sequence). Trimming took 6 bases from V and 6 from J, leaving 12 bases between them. The length of the CDR3 is 12 residues. CDR3 loop: CASSYDSPEQYF. The DNA of the CDR3 is TGTGCCAGCAGCTACGACAGTCCCGAGCAGTACTTC.

The chain has TRBV4-3 and TRBJ2-3; 9 bases line up with TRBD2. Trimming cost V 1 base and J 2 bases; bases outside gene matches: 10. Germline lookup yields CDR1 LGHNA and CDR2 YSLEER. There are 18 residues in the CDR3. CDR3 coding DNA: TGCGCCAGCAGCCAAGGGGCGGTAGCGGGGGCCCACACAGATACGCAGTATTTT. Its protein is CASSQGAVAGAHTDTQYF.

This clonotype was detected only a few times. The chain employs TRBV12-3 or TRBV12-4 and TRBJ2-6, with D uncertain. The CDR3 covers 18 residues. With 0 bases removed from V and 0 bases from J, the gap between germline ends came to 12 bases. This chain's CDR3 is CASSLASVSHSGANVLTF. Written as DNA, the CDR3 is TGTGCCAGCAGTTTAGCGTCCGTGTCCCACTCTGGGGCCAACGTCCTGACTTTC.

The chain joins TRBV11-1 to TRBJ2-3, with 8 bases that match TRBD2. Trimming at V came to 5 bases and at J to 6 bases, leaving 7 bases not matched to a gene. CDR3 size: 14 residues. CDR1 and CDR2 (germline): SGHAT, FQDESV (reference sequence). The CDR3 sequence: CASSLERGYDTQYF. As DNA, the CDR3 is TGTGCCAGCAGCCTAGAGCGGGGGTACGATACGCAGTATTTT.

The chain has TRBV27 and TRBJ2-1, with 7 positions matching TRBD2. Germline CDR1 MNHEY, CDR2 SMNVEV (reference sequence). This CDR3 region has 14 residues. Germline trimming cut 6 bases from V and 6 bases from J; bases unmatched to any gene: 8. CDR3 DNA sequence: TGTGCCAGCAGGGGACTAAACAAAAGCAATGAGCAGTTCTTC. Translating gives CASRGLNKSNEQFF.